This entry lists 28 T cell receptor beta chains sequenced from one sample in a study of OX40 agonist ivuxolimab in advanced cancers. Profiled with immunoSEQ multiplex PCR; TCRdb holds only in-frame clones, not every one. The sample has roughly 75,000 clones, approximately 89% seen once; the top ten hold around 0.78%. Sequenced here: CD4+ or CD8+ T cells sorted from blood, sampled in a trial of the OX40 agonist ivuxolimab. Source of these receptors: an adult with an advanced solid tumor such as melanoma, head and neck, liver or kidney cancer.

This chain connects TRBV2 to TRBJ2-5, with 11 nucleotides matching TRBD2. Germline V gene sequence: CDR1 SNHLY, CDR2 FYNNEI. The CDR3 runs to 13 residues. The V and J ends lost 6 bases and 4 bases, in that order; junction bases with no gene match: 1. For the CDR3, the DNA is TGTGCCAGCAGGGGACTAGCGGCAGAGACCCAGTACTTC. It is translated as CASRGLAAETQYF.

CDR3 bases: TGTGCCAGCAGTCTGACAGGGAGAGGAAATTCACCCCTCCACTTT. This translates into CASSLTGRGNSPLHF. The chain has TRBV27 and TRBJ1-6; 7 bases fit TRBD1. Trimming cost V 5 bases and J 7 bases; bases outside gene matches: 8. In germline, CDR1 is MNHEY, CDR2 SMNVEV (reference sequence). CDR3 length: 15 residues.

The V call is TRBV7-2, the J call TRBJ2-3; perhaps TRBD1 as D (5 bases). This CDR3 has 15 amino acids. The ends were cut back, 5 bases at V and 6 bases at J, with 18 bases in the middle. Germline loops: CDR1 SGHTA, CDR2 FQGNSA. Here the CDR3 DNA reads TGTGCCAGCAGCAGTTTAGGGGCAAGCATGGATACGCAGTATTTT. Protein product: CASSSLGASMDTQYF.

The chain links TRBV7-3 to TRBJ2-1; 11 bases are shared with TRBD2. This CDR3 comprises 15 residues. The germline V gene encodes CDR1 SGHTA and CDR2 FQGTGA. Trimming removed 7 bases from V and 6 bases from J; junction bases left unmatched: 8. The CDR3 reads CASTLTSGASNEQFF. The CDR3 DNA reads TGTGCCAGCACCCTGACTAGCGGGGCCTCCAATGAGCAGTTCTTC.

This clone was seen just once. The chain uses TRBV7-6 and TRBJ2-7; 10 bases line up with TRBD2. Germline assignment: CDR1 SGHVS and CDR2 FNYEAQ. The CDR3 has 18 residues. V was pared by 2 bases and J by 5 bases, with 15 bases of the junction left unmatched. The CDR3 nucleotides read TGTGCCAGCAGCTTAAACGTCGGCGGAGCGGGGGGGCCCCACGAGCAGTACTTC. Translating gives CASSLNVGGAGGPHEQYF.

V usage is TRBV19 and J usage is TRBJ1-5; TRBD1 might be the D (5 bases). The ends were cut back, 3 bases at V and 1 base at J, with 13 bases in the middle. The CDR3 covers 16 residues. The germline V gene encodes CDR1 LNHDA and CDR2 SQIVND (reference sequence). CDR3 sequence reads: CASSIMAGTSNQPQHF. The CDR3 coding sequence is TGTGCCAGTAGTATCATGGCCGGGACGAGCAATCAGCCCCAGCATTTT.

The DNA of the CDR3 is TGTGCCAGCAGCTACGGACAGGGGGAAGCTTTCTTT. Protein: CASSYGQGEAFF. The chain couples TRBV7-2 to TRBJ1-1; 9 bases fit TRBD1. Unmatched junction bases numbered 2, after V lost 4 bases and J lost 8 bases. The CDR3 length is 12 residues. From germline, CDR1 is SGHTA and CDR2 FQGNSA.

The chain recombines TRBV9 with TRBJ1-4; D gene ambiguous. The CDR3 is made up of 15 amino acids. V gave up 4 bases and J gave up 6 bases, with 16 bases separating them. CDR1 and CDR2 (germline): SGDLS, YYNGEE. The CDR3 nucleotides are TGTGCCAGCAGCCCAGGACTCCGGGGAGATGAAAAACTGTTTTTT. Amino acid sequence: CASSPGLRGDEKLFF. Looking up the rest from reference TRBV9 and TRBJ1-4 gives the full variable domain: DSGVTQTPKHLITATGQRVTLRCSPRSGDLSVYWYQQSLDQGLQFLIQYYNGEERAKGNILERFSAQQFPDLHSELNLSSLELGDSALYFCASSPGLRGDEKLFFGSGTQLSVL.

The rearrangement uses TRBV28 and TRBJ1-1, with TRBD1 identical over 8 bases. The junction had 6 bases not matched to a gene; V was cut back by 5 bases and J by 4 bases. This CDR3 contains 14 residues. Germline CDR1 is MDHEN and CDR2 is SYDVKM. CDR3 nucleotides: TGTGCCAGCAGTCAATACAGGGGGACCACTGAAGCTTTCTTT. Its translation: CASSQYRGTTEAFF.

This clone occurred a few times. This chain uses TRBV4-3 with TRBJ2-7, with D hard to call. V was pared by 1 base and J by 5 bases, with 12 bases between. CDR3 length: 14 residues. Germline V lookup: CDR1 LGHNA, CDR2 YSLEER. The CDR3 region has the DNA TGCGCCAGCAGCCAAGGTGCCCCCGGAGACGAGCAGTACTTC. Its protein is CASSQGAPGDEQYF.

The rearrangement links TRBV4-3 to TRBJ1-2; TRBD1 might be the D (6 bases). Germline values: CDR1 LGHNA, CDR2 YSLEER. V was cut by 5 bases and J by 7 bases, with 14 bases left in between. The CDR3 runs 13 residues. CDR3 bases: TGCGCCAGCAGCGCCCGGGGACAAAGTGGCTACACCTTC. Protein product: CASSARGQSGYTF.

V is TRBV28 and J is TRBJ1-1; weak D call: TRBD1 (5 bases). V was cut by 3 bases and J by 6 bases, with 8 bases left in between. The germline V gene encodes CDR1 MDHEN and CDR2 SYDVKM. The length of the CDR3 is 12 residues. The CDR3 sequence is CASSLAGPEAFF. In nucleotides, the CDR3 is TGTGCCAGCAGTTTGGCAGGGCCTGAAGCTTTCTTT. The variable domain in full, with the rest retrieved from reference TRBV28 and TRBJ1-1, is DVKVTQSSRYLVKRTGEKVFLECVQDMDHENMFWYRQDPGLGLRLIYFSYDVKMKEKGDIPEGYSVSREKKERFSLILESASTNQTSMYLCASSLAGPEAFFGQGTRLTVV.

The chain carries TRBV2 and TRBJ1-2; D perhaps matches TRBD1 (5 bases). The germline V gene encodes CDR1 SNHLY and CDR2 FYNNEI. CDR3 size: 14 residues. V lost 6 bases to trimming and J lost 4 bases, with 15 bases between them. Here the CDR3 reads CASRARQSIYGYTF. DNA of the CDR3: TGTGCCAGCAGAGCTCGACAGTCCATCTATGGCTACACCTTC.

The genes are TRBV27 and TRBJ2-2; 9 positions match TRBD2. The CDR3 contains 18 residues. V was clipped by 0 bases and J by 3 bases; unmatched bases: 8. Per the germline V gene, CDR1 is MNHEY and CDR2 is SMNVEV (reference sequence). CDR3 residues: CASSLSDSGSRDTGELFF. The CDR3 DNA is TGTGCCAGCAGTTTATCGGATAGCGGGAGCAGGGACACCGGGGAGCTGTTTTTT.

The chain has TRBV7-2 and TRBJ1-4, with 10 bases identical to TRBD1. The CDR3 consists of 15 residues. Germline V CDR1 and CDR2: SGHTA, FQGNSA. Trimming cost V 3 bases and J 8 bases; bases outside gene matches: 6. Here the CDR3 DNA reads TGTGCCAGCAGCTTTAGACAGGGGGCAGGAGAAAAACTGTTTTTT. Protein: CASSFRQGAGEKLFF.

This chain links TRBV7-9 with TRBJ2-7; TRBD2 agrees at 12 bases. Per the germline V gene, CDR1 is SEHNR and CDR2 is FQNEAQ (reference sequence). Trimming at V came to 3 bases and at J to 5 bases, leaving 5 bases not matched to a gene. The CDR3 runs to 15 residues. Written as DNA, the CDR3 is TGTGCCAGCAGCTTGCTAGCGGGAGGGAGCGACGAGCAGTACTTC. Protein: CASSLLAGGSDEQYF.

V gene TRBV6-6 combines with J gene TRBJ1-3; a weak D match, TRBD1 (5 bases). Per the germline V gene, CDR1 is MNHNY and CDR2 is SVGAGI (reference sequence). The CDR3 spans 16 residues. V was trimmed by 4 bases and J by 0 bases, leaving 13 bases between them. The CDR3 DNA reads TGTGCCAGCAGTTTTGAAACCGGGGCCTCTGGAAACACCATATATTTT. This encodes CASSFETGASGNTIYF.

The chain carries TRBV14 and TRBJ2-3; D not certain. This CDR3 has 14 residues. V was clipped by 1 base and J by 5 bases, with 10 bases between them. The germline V gene encodes CDR1 SGHDN and CDR2 FVKESK. The CDR3 region is CASSQVASKDTQYF. As DNA, the CDR3 is TGTGCCAGCAGCCAAGTAGCCTCGAAAGATACGCAGTATTTT.

The gene calls are TRBV7-3 and TRBJ2-6; no firm D call. The CDR3 has 16 amino acids. Trimming shortened V by 2 bases and J by 0 bases, and 8 bases separated the two germline ends. Germline V CDR1 and CDR2: SGHTA, FQGTGA. The DNA for the CDR3 is TGTGCCAGCAGCTTAGGCCCGAACTCTGGGGCCAACGTCCTGACTTTC. Amino acid sequence: CASSLGPNSGANVLTF.

The chain uses TRBV28 and TRBJ2-5; weak D call: TRBD1 (6 bases). Germline loops: CDR1 MDHEN, CDR2 SYDVKM. V dropped 5 bases and J dropped 6 bases, with 16 bases sitting between them. This CDR3 is built from 14 residues. The CDR3: CASSEQGPFKTQYF. In nucleotides, the CDR3 is TGTGCCAGCAGTGAACAGGGCCCGTTTAAGACCCAGTACTTC.

This chain's CDR3 is CASSPEGRLYEQYF. The DNA for the CDR3 is TGTGCCAGCAGCCCCGAGGGGCGACTTTACGAGCAGTACTTC. The genes are TRBV5-4 and TRBJ2-7; D tentatively reads TRBD1 or TRBD2 (5 bases each). This CDR3 spans 14 amino acids. The V end lost 4 bases, the J end lost 4 bases, and 15 bases lay between the germline ends. Germline-derived CDR1 and CDR2 are SGHNT and YYREEE (reference sequence).

The CDR3 bases are TGTGCCACCAGCAGAGTAGGGACTGGGGCCAACGTCCTGACTTTC. Translated, it gives CATSRVGTGANVLTF. This rearrangement joins TRBV15 to TRBJ2-6; D is uncertain. Germline CDR1 is LNHNV and CDR2 is YYDKDF (reference sequence). With 1 base removed from V and 2 bases from J, the gap between germline ends came to 6 bases. The CDR3 has 15 amino acids.

The chain carries TRBV11-1 and TRBJ2-7; no firm D call. V was pared by 4 bases and J by 2 bases, with 3 bases between. This CDR3 region has 11 residues. Germline V gives CDR1 SGHAT, CDR2 FQDESV (reference sequence). The CDR3 bases are TGTGCCAGCAGCTCCCCCTACGAGCAGTACTTC. Translation: CASSSPYEQYF. Based on the CDR3 plus reference TRBV11-1 and TRBJ2-7, the full variable domain is EAEVAQSPRYKITEKSQAVAFWCDPISGHATLYWYRQILGQGPELLVQFQDESVVDDSQLPKDRFSAERLKGVDSTLKIQPAELGDSAMYLCASSSPYEQYFGPGTRLTVT.

This clone turned up a few times. V gene TRBV5-1 combines with J gene TRBJ2-7; tentatively, D is TRBD1 (5 bases). The CDR3 extends over 15 amino acids. The germline CDR1 and CDR2 sequences are SGHRS and YFSETQ. V lost 4 bases to trimming and J lost 0 bases, with 14 bases between them. The CDR3 sequence: CASSVQGLGSYEQYF. The CDR3, as DNA: TGCGCCAGCAGCGTCCAGGGATTAGGCTCCTACGAGCAGTACTTC.

CDR3: CASSSASGGASNEQFF. The CDR3 nucleotides are TGTGCCAGCAGCTCCGCTAGCGGGGGGGCCTCCAATGAGCAGTTCTTC. This chain uses TRBV5-4 with TRBJ2-1; 12 bases match TRBD2. Germline CDR1 SGHNT, CDR2 YYREEE (reference sequence). V shed 3 bases, J shed 6 bases, and the junction held 7 bases outside the gene matches. The CDR3 consists of 16 residues.

This clone was observed a single time. The CDR3 region is CATSRDRASAEKLFF. CDR3 bases: TGTGCCACCAGCAGAGATCGGGCATCGGCGGAAAAACTGTTTTTT. The rearrangement uses TRBV15 and TRBJ1-4, with D unresolved. The V end lost 0 bases, the J end lost 8 bases, and 13 bases lay between the germline ends. The CDR3 consists of 15 residues. The germline V gene encodes CDR1 LNHNV and CDR2 YYDKDF (reference sequence).

To note about this clone: Different DNA sequences within this sample yield the same CDR3. V usage is TRBV18 and J usage is TRBJ2-3; 7 positions match TRBD2. J lost 1 base, V lost 2 bases, and 3 bases had no gene match. CDR1 KGHSH and CDR2 LQKENI come from the germline V gene. The CDR3 length is 15 residues. The CDR3 region is CASSPGLGGTDTQYF. The DNA of the CDR3 is TGTGCCAGCTCACCAGGACTAGGGGGCACAGATACGCAGTATTTT.

The chain has TRBV6-1 and TRBJ2-7, with TRBD1 matching 9 bases. This CDR3 contains 14 residues. Germline V gene lookup returns CDR1 MNHNS and CDR2 SASEGT. The trim removed 5 bases at V and 3 bases at J, leaving 5 bases unmatched. DNA of the CDR3: TGTGCCAGCAGTTATCGGGGACAGGGCTACGAGCAGTACTTC. Amino acids: CASSYRGQGYEQYF.